These 14 T cell receptor beta chains were sequenced from one sample in a study of T cells in localized non-small cell lung cancer. Profiled with immunoSEQ multiplex PCR; TCRdb holds only in-frame clones, not every one. Of 65,000 to 95,000 clones listed, around three quarters were seen once; the top ten hold over 15%. Sequencing was performed on PBMCs, taken before any cancer treatment. Receptor source: a man aged 40 to 70 with stage II squamous cell lung carcinoma.

The V gene is TRBV7-9, the J gene TRBJ1-1; D is ambiguous. This CDR3 comprises 13 residues. V lost 4 bases, J lost 3 bases, and 9 bases lay in between. CDR1 and CDR2 (germline): SEHNR, FQNEAQ (reference sequence). CDR3 sequence (DNA): TGTGCCAGCAGCTCCGCCCCTTACACTGAAGCTTTCTTT. As protein: CASSSAPYTEAFF.

This chain connects TRBV2 to TRBJ2-7; D remains unclear. There are 13 residues in the CDR3. The V end was cut by 8 bases, the J end by 4 bases, with 15 bases between. The germline V gene has CDR1 SNHLY and CDR2 FYNNEI. CDR3 region: CASRPKVQYEQYF. The CDR3, as DNA: TGTGCCAGCCGACCAAAGGTGCAGTACGAGCAGTACTTC.

V and J are TRBV19 and TRBJ2-1; TRBD2 aligns across 13 bases. V trimming: 6 bases; J trimming: 9 bases; junction bases outside the gene matches: 5. Germline values: CDR1 LNHDA, CDR2 SQIVND (reference sequence). The length of the CDR3 is 14 residues. The CDR3, as DNA: TGTGCCAGTAGGGGGACTAGCGGGATGGGTGAGCAGTTCTTC. Amino acids: CASRGTSGMGEQFF.

The chain carries TRBV5-1 and TRBJ2-5, with D tentatively TRBD1 or TRBD2 (6 bases each). V was cut by 4 bases and J by 1 base, with 14 bases left in between. Germline CDR1 SGHRS, CDR2 YFSETQ. The CDR3 sequence is 15 residues long. This CDR3 reads CASSQRGEVQETQYF. The CDR3 nucleotides are TGCGCCAGCAGCCAGAGGGGGGAGGTCCAAGAGACCCAGTACTTC.

This chain uses TRBV4-1 with TRBJ1-1; tentatively, D is TRBD1 (5 bases). V lost 4 bases to trimming and J lost 1 base, with 7 bases between them. Germline CDR1 reads MGHRA; CDR2 reads YSYEKL. This CDR3 is 13 amino acids long. CDR3 sequence reads: CASSLRENTEAFF. DNA of the CDR3: TGCGCCAGCAGCCTCAGGGAGAACACTGAAGCTTTCTTT.

For the CDR3, the DNA is TGTGCCAGCAGCGTCCAGGGTGGGTCCCGATGGAAAGATACGCAGTATTTT. Residues: CASSVQGGSRWKDTQYF. The chain uses TRBV9 and TRBJ2-3, with D possibly being TRBD1 (5 bases). Germline lookup yields CDR1 SGDLS and CDR2 YYNGEE. This CDR3 has 17 residues. V lost 2 bases and J 5 bases, leaving 21 bases between the germline ends.

The J gene is TRBJ2-5, the V gene TRBV28; 9 nucleotides agree with TRBD1. V was clipped by 3 bases and J by 4 bases; unmatched bases: 3. There are 14 residues in the CDR3. CDR1 is MDHEN and CDR2 is SYDVKM in the germline V gene. This CDR3 reads CASSFWTGAETQYF. CDR3 DNA sequence: TGTGCCAGCAGTTTCTGGACAGGGGCAGAGACCCAGTACTTC.

The V gene is TRBV1, the J gene TRBJ1-2; the table's D gene call, TRBD1, was not cross checked with the DNA. TRBV1 is a pseudogene. CDR3 length: 13 residues. CDR3 residues: CTRRNSSPYGYTF. For the CDR3, the DNA is TGCACCAGGAGAAACAGTTCCCCCTATGGCTACACCTTC.

The chain couples TRBV4-1 to TRBJ2-7; 10 nucleotides agree with TRBD1. The germline CDR1 and CDR2 sequences are MGHRA and YSYEKL. This CDR3 is built from 15 residues. With 5 bases clipped from V and 2 bases from J, the junction kept 6 bases outside the gene matches. CDR3 region: CASSEGTGVPYEQYF. DNA for the CDR3: TGCGCCAGCAGCGAGGGGACAGGGGTCCCCTACGAGCAGTACTTC.

V is TRBV7-2 and J is TRBJ2-3; the D call may be TRBD1 or TRBD2 (6 bases each). The germline gives CDR1 SGHTA, CDR2 FQGNSA. The CDR3 has 14 residues. V lost 3 bases and J lost 2, with 9 bases in between. The CDR3 sequence is CASSFWGATDTQYF. The CDR3 DNA sequence: TGTGCCAGCAGCTTTTGGGGGGCCACAGATACGCAGTATTTT.

This sequence joins TRBV29-1 and TRBJ2-3; 14 bases fit TRBD2. The CDR3 covers 12 residues. Germline V gene lookup returns CDR1 SQVTM and CDR2 ANQGSEA. With V trimmed by 6 bases and J by 9 bases, 2 bases remained unmatched. CDR3 residues: CSVGLAGATQYF. CDR3 nucleotides: TGCAGCGTGGGACTAGCGGGAGCCACGCAGTATTTT.

J is TRBJ2-7 and V is TRBV6-5; possibly TRBD1 for D (6 bases). The CDR3 contains 16 residues. The germline V and J ends were trimmed by 0 bases and 2 bases, with 14 bases remaining between them. Germline loops: CDR1 MNHEY, CDR2 SVGAGI. The DNA for the CDR3 is TGTGCCAGCAGTTACTCGATACAGGGACGAACCTACGAGCAGTACTTC. Its protein product is CASSYSIQGRTYEQYF.

The chain recombines TRBV9 with TRBJ1-2; D is possibly TRBD1 (6 bases). The germline V gene has CDR1 SGDLS and CDR2 YYNGEE. The CDR3 loop spans 14 amino acids. Trimming cost V 0 bases and J 8 bases, with 14 bases left between them. The CDR3 sequence: CASSVALQGGGYTF. In DNA form, the CDR3 reads TGTGCCAGCAGCGTAGCGTTACAGGGCGGAGGCTACACCTTC.

The chain has TRBV27 and TRBJ2-3; TRBD1 is a possible D gene (5 bases). V shed 4 bases and J shed 1 base, with 9 bases lying between them. CDR3 length: 14 amino acids. Germline CDR1 MNHEY, CDR2 SMNVEV (reference sequence). CDR3 sequence (DNA): TGTGCCAGCAGTTGGATCAGGGGCACAGATACGCAGTATTTT. It encodes CASSWIRGTDTQYF.